These 8 T cell receptor beta chains came from one sample sequenced in a study of blood T cell repertoires in COVID-19 (dated by TCRdb to the early 2020s). The method was the immunoSEQ multiplex PCR assay. The immuneACCESS repertoire file appears here via TCRdb, limited to in-frame rearrangements. These files lack a portion of the clones; in checked studies, under half of the deficit traces to unresolved V genes, and the cause of the others is not known. The sample contains approximately 300,000 clones, roughly 84% of them found a single time. The ten most abundant clones make up 1% of the sample. Sequenced: peripheral blood. These receptors were collected from a man aged 50-60 years with active or convalescent COVID-19.

The V and J genes are TRBV19 and TRBJ1-6; 7 bases are a match to TRBD1. V shed 4 bases and J 6 bases; nucleotides not matched to a gene: 9. This CDR3 has 16 residues. Germline CDR1 reads LNHDA; CDR2 reads SQIVND (reference sequence). CDR3 coding DNA: TGTGCCAGTAGTACCTTGCCGGGACAGCTTAATTCACCCCTCCACTTT. Translating gives CASSTLPGQLNSPLHF. Full variable domain (missing parts from reference TRBV19 and TRBJ1-6): DGGITQSPKYLFRKEGQNVTLSCEQNLNHDAMYWYRQDPGQGLRLIYYSQIVNDFQKGDIAEGYSVSREKKESFPLTVTSAQKNPTAFYLCASSTLPGQLNSPLHFGNGTRLTVT.

The CDR3 DNA reads TGTGCCAGCTCACCTTCCGGTCCCGGGACAGGGTCCTATGGCTACACCTTC. Translating gives CASSPSGPGTGSYGYTF. The gene calls are TRBV18 and TRBJ1-2; the match to TRBD1 covers 9 bases. V lost 3 bases and J lost 4; bases outside the gene matches: 12. The CDR3 spans 17 residues. Germline CDR1 reads KGHSH; CDR2 reads LQKENI.

The V call is TRBV28, the J call TRBJ2-7; no clear D gene. CDR3 length: 12 amino acids. Germline loops: CDR1 MDHEN, CDR2 SYDVKM. V lost 5 bases to trimming and J lost 4 bases, with 9 bases between them. CDR3 DNA: TGTGCCAGCAGTATGCGTCCATACGAGCAGTACTTC. Amino acid sequence: CASSMRPYEQYF.

The chain uses TRBV4-1 and TRBJ2-1; no definite D call. This CDR3 region has 18 residues. Looked up from germline, CDR1 is MGHRA and CDR2 is YSYEKL. V dropped 0 bases and J dropped 5 bases, with 20 bases sitting between them. The CDR3 DNA reads as TGCGCCAGCAGCCAAGAGGCTGTAACCGGTGCCCAGGACAATGAGCAGTTCTTC. Translation gives CASSQEAVTGAQDNEQFF.

The CDR3 DNA is TGTGCCAGCAGTTTAGCCGGGACAGCGGTGAACACTGAAGCTTTCTTT. Its translation: CASSLAGTAVNTEAFF. The rearrangement joins TRBV28 to TRBJ1-1; 7 bases are a match to TRBD1. V was pared by 2 bases and J by 0 bases, with 6 bases of the junction left unmatched. The CDR3 is made up of 16 amino acids. The germline CDR1 and CDR2 sequences are MDHEN and SYDVKM.

This clone occurred a few times. The chain joins TRBV11-3 to TRBJ2-3; 8 positions agree with TRBD2. CDR3 size: 16 residues. The V and J ends lost 6 bases and 1 base, in that order; junction bases with no gene match: 9. The germline V gene encodes CDR1 SGHNT and CDR2 YENEEA. The CDR3 bases are TGTGCCAGCAGTTTGACTAGCGCAACGGGCACAGATACGCAGTATTTT. Its protein product is CASSLTSATGTDTQYF.

The chain recombines TRBV7-6 with TRBJ2-7, with D perhaps TRBD1 (6 bases). V lost 5 bases, J lost 3 bases, and 14 bases lay in between. Germline values: CDR1 SGHVS, CDR2 FNYEAQ. The length of the CDR3 is 14 residues. The CDR3 sequence is CASSATGTNYEQYF. DNA of the CDR3: TGTGCCAGCAGCGCCACTGGGACAAACTACGAGCAGTACTTC.

Concerning this clone itself: Within the sample, other DNA sequences also encode this same CDR3. The V call is TRBV28, the J call TRBJ2-7; 9 nucleotides match TRBD1. The germline gives CDR1 MDHEN, CDR2 SYDVKM. The J segment lost 2 bases and the V segment lost 5 bases, leaving 1 base of the junction unmatched. The CDR3 is 13 residues long. In DNA, the CDR3 is TGTGCCAGCAGTCGACAGGGGGCCTACGAGCAGTACTTC. Protein product: CASSRQGAYEQYF. The complete variable domain, with remaining parts taken from reference TRBV28 and TRBJ2-7, reads DVKVTQSSRYLVKRTGEKVFLECVQDMDHENMFWYRQDPGLGLRLIYFSYDVKMKEKGDIPEGYSVSREKKERFSLILESASTNQTSMYLCASSRQGAYEQYFGPGTRLTVT.